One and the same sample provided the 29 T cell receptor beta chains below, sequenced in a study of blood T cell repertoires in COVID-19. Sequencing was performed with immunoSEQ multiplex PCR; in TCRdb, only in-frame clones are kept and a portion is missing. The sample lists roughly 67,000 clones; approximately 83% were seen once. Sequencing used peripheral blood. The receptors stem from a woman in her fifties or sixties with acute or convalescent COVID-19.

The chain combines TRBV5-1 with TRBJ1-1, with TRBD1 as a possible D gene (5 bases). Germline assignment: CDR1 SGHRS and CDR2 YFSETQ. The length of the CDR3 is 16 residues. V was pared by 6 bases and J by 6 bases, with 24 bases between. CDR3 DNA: TGCGCCAGCAAGGATACGGACATGTCGCTATTATCTGAAGCTTTCTTT. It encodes CASKDTDMSLLSEAFF.

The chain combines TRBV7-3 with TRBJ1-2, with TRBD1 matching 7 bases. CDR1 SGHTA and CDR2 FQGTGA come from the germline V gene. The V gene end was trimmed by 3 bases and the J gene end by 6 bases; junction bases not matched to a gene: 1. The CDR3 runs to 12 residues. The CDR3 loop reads CASSFDRDGYTF. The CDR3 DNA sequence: TGTGCCAGCAGCTTTGACAGGGATGGCTACACCTTC.

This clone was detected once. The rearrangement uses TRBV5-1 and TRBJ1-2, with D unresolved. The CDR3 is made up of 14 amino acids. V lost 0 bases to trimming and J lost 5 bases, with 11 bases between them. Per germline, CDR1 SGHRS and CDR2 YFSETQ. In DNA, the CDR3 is TGCGCCAGCAGCTTGGCCTTATCGGGATATGGCTACACCTTC. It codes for CASSLALSGYGYTF.

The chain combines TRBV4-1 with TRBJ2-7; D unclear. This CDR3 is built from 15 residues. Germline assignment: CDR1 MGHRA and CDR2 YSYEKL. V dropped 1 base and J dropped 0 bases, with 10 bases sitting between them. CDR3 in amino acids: CASSQAYLSSYEQYF. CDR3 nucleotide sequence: TGCGCCAGCAGCCAAGCTTATCTGAGCTCCTACGAGCAGTACTTC.

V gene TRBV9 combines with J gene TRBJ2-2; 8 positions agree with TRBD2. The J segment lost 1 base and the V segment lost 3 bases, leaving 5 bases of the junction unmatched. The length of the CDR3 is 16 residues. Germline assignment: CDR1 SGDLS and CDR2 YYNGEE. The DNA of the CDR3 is TGTGCCAGCAGCGCTTCGGCGGGGGGGAACACCGGGGAGCTGTTTTTT. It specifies CASSASAGGNTGELFF.

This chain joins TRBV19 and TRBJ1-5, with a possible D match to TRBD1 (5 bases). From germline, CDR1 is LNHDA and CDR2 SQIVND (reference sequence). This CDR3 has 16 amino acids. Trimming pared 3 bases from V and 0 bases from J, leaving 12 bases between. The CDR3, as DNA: TGTGCCAGTAGTATTTTCCGGGGGTTTAGCAATCAGCCCCAGCATTTT. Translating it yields CASSIFRGFSNQPQHF.

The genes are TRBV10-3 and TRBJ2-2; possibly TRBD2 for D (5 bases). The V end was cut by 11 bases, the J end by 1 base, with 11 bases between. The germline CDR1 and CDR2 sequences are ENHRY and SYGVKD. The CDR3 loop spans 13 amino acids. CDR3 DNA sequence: TGTGCCTCCACCCGGGGGAACACCGGGGAGCTGTTTTTT. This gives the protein CASTRGNTGELFF.

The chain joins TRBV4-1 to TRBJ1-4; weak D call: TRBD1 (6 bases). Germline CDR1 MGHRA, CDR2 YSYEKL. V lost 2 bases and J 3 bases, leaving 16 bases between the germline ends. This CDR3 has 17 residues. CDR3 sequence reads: CASSQNPSGGPNEKLFF. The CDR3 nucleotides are TGCGCCAGCAGCCAAAACCCTTCGGGGGGGCCTAATGAAAAACTGTTTTTT.

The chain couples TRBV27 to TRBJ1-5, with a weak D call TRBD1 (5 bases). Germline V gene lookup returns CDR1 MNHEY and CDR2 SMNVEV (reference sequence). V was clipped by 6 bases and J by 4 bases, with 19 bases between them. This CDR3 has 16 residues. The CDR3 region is CASSLKYDSLNQPQHF. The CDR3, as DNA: TGTGCCAGCAGCCTCAAATACGACAGCCTGAATCAGCCCCAGCATTTT.

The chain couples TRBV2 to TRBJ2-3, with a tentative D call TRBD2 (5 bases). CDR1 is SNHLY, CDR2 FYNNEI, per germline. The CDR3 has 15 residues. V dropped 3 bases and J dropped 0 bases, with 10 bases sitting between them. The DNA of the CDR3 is TGTGCCAGCAGTGATTCGCGGACTAGCACAGATACGCAGTATTTT. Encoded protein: CASSDSRTSTDTQYF.

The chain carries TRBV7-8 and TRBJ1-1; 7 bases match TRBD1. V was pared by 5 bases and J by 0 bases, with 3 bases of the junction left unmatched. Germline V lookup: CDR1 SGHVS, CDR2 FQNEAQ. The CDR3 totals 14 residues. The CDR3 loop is CASSKGQMNTEAFF. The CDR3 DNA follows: TGTGCCAGCAGCAAGGGACAGATGAACACTGAAGCTTTCTTT.

CDR3 amino acids: CASSGGGALYEQYF. The CDR3 bases are TGTGCCAGCAGTGGCGGGGGGGCCCTCTACGAGCAGTACTTC. The chain joins TRBV2 to TRBJ2-7; 9 bases agree with TRBD2. Germline V gene sequence: CDR1 SNHLY, CDR2 FYNNEI. The J segment lost 3 bases and the V segment lost 4 bases, leaving 4 bases of the junction unmatched. The CDR3 totals 14 residues.

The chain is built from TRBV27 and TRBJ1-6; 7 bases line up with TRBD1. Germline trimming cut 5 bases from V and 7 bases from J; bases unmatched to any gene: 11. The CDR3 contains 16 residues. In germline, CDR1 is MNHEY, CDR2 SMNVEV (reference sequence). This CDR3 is CASSPWTGPGNSPLHF. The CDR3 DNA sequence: TGTGCCAGCAGTCCGTGGACAGGCCCAGGGAATTCACCCCTCCACTTT.

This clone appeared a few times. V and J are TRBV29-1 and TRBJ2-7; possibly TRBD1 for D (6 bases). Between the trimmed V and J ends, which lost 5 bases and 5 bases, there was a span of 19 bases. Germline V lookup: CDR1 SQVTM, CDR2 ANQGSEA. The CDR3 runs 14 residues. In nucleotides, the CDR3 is TGCAGCGTTCGTGGGGGCGGATTGTTCAACGAGCAGTACTTC. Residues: CSVRGGGLFNEQYF.

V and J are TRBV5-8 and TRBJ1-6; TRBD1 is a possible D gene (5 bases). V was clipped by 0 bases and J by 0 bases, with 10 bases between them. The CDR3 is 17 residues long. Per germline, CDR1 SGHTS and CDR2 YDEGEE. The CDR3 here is CASSLERGNSYNSPLHF. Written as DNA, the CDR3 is TGTGCCAGCAGCTTGGAAAGGGGAAACTCCTATAATTCACCCCTCCACTTT.

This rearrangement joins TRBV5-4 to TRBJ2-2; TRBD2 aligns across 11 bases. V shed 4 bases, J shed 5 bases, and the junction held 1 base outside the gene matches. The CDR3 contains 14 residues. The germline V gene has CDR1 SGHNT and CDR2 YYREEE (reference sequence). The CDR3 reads CASSGTSGTGELFF. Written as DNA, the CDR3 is TGTGCCAGCAGCGGGACTAGCGGTACCGGGGAGCTGTTTTTT. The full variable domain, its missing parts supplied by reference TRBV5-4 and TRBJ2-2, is ETGVTQSPTHLIKTRGQQVTLRCSSQSGHNTVSWYQQALGQGPQFIFQYYREEENGRGNFPPRFSGLQFPNYSSELNVNALELDDSALYLCASSGTSGTGELFFGEGSRLTVL.

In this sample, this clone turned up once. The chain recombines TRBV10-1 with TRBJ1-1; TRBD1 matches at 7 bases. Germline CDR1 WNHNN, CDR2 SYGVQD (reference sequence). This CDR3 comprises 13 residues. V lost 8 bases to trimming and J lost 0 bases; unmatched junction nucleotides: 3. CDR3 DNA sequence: TGCGCCAGCCGACAGGGACTGAACACTGAAGCTTTCTTT. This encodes CASRQGLNTEAFF.

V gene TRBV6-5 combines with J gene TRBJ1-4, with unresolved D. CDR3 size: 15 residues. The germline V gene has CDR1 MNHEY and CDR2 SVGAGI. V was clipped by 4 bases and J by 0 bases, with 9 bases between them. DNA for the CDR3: TGTGCCAGCAGTTTCGTGTCTGCAACTAATGAAAAACTGTTTTTT. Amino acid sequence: CASSFVSATNEKLFF.

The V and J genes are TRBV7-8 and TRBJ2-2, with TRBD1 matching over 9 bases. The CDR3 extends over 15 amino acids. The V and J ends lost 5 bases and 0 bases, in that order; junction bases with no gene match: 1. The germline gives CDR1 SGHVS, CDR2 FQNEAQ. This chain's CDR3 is CASSRQGANTGELFF. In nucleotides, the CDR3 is TGTGCCAGCAGCCGACAGGGGGCGAACACCGGGGAGCTGTTTTTT.

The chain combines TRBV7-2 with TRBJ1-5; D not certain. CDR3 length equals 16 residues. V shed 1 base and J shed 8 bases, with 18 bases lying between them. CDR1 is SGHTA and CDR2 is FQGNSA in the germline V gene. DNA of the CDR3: TGTGCCAGCAGCTTAGTAGGATCGGACTTGAGTAAGCCCCAGCATTTT. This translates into CASSLVGSDLSKPQHF. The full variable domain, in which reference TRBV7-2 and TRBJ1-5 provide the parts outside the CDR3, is GAGVSQSPSNKVTEKGKDVELRCDPISGHTALYWYRQSLGQGLEFLIYFQGNSAPDKSGLPSDRFSAERTGGSVSTLTIQRTQQEDSAVYLCASSLVGSDLSKPQHFGDGTRLSIL.

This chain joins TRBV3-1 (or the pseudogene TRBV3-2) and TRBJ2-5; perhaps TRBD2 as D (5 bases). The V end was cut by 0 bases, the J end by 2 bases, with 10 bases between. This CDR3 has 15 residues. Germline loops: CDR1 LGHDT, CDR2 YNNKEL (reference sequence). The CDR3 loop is CASSQDLSGQETQYF. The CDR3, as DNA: TGTGCCAGCAGCCAAGATTTGAGCGGACAAGAGACCCAGTACTTC.

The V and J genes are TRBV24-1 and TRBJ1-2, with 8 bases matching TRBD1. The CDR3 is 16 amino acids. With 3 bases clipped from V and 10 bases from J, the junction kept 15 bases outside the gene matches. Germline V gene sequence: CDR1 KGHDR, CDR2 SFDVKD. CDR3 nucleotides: TGTGCCACCAGTGATCCTGGACAGGGACCCATCATCGACTACACCTTC. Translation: CATSDPGQGPIIDYTF.

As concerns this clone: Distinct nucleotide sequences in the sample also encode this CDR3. Here the CDR3 reads CASSGLSTDTQYF. CDR3 nucleotide sequence: TGTGCCAGCAGCGGCCTTAGCACAGATACGCAGTATTTT. The chain employs TRBV6-2 or TRBV6-3 and TRBJ2-3; no clear D. The V and J ends lost 6 bases and 0 bases respectively, with 7 bases between them. Germline loops: CDR1 MNHEY, CDR2 SVGEGT. The CDR3 covers 13 residues.

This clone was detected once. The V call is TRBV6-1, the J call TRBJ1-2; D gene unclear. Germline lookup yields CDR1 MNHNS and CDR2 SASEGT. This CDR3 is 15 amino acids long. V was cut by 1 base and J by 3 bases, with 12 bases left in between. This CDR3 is CASSEEFRKDYGYTF. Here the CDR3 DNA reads TGTGCCAGCAGTGAAGAGTTCAGGAAGGACTATGGCTACACCTTC.

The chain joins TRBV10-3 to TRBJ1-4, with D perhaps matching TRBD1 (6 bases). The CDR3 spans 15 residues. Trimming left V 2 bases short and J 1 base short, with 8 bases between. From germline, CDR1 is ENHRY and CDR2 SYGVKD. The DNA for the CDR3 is TGTGCCATCAGTGAGCAGACAGGAACTAATGAAAAACTGTTTTTT. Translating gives CAISEQTGTNEKLFF.

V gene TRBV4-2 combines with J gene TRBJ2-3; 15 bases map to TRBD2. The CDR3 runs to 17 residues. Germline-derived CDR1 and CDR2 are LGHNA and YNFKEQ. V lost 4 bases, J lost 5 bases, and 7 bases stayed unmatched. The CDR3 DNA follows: TGTGCCAGCAGCCCGCGGACTAGCGGGGGGGCTGAAGATACGCAGTATTTT. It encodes CASSPRTSGGAEDTQYF.

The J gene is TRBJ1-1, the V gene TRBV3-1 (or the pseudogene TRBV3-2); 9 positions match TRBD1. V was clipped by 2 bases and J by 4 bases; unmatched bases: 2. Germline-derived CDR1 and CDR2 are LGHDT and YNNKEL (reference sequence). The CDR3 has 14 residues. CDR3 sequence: CASSQMTGGTEAFF. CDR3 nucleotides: TGTGCCAGCAGCCAAATGACAGGGGGCACTGAAGCTTTCTTT.

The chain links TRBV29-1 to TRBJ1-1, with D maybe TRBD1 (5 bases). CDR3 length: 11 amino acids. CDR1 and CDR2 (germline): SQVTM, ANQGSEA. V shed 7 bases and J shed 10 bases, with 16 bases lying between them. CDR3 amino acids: CSASEGRPAFF. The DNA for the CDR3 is TGCAGCGCCAGTGAGGGGAGGCCAGCTTTCTTT.

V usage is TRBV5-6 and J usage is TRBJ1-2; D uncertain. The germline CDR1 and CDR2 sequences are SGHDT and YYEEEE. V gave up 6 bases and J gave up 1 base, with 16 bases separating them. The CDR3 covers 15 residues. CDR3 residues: CASTPLGHDNYGYTF. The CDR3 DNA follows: TGTGCCAGCACCCCTCTAGGCCATGATAACTATGGCTACACCTTC.